These T cell receptor beta chains were read from a single sample in a study of early T cells in non-severe SARS-CoV-2 infection. A single record per CDR3 protein comes from TCRdb applying MiXCR to the 5' RACE reads. The table shows 35,000 to 45,000 distinct CDR3 sequences, with roughly 5% occurring only once. This sample comprised whole blood, obtained at baseline. These receptor sequences come from an adult who was a healthcare worker with PCR-confirmed SARS-CoV-2 infection or an uninfected control (not recorded which). Each CDR3 is given with its conserved first and last residue. The D gene is left open where the match is weak. A row's size may be missing; if present it is once, few, many or a size class.

size	V	J	D	DNA	CDR3
few	TRBV4-2	TRBJ1-2	.	TGTGCCAGCAGCCAAGTCGGAGGGTATGACTACACCTTC	CASSQVGGYDYTF
many	TRBV7-9	TRBJ1-6	.	TGTGCCAGCAGCTTCGGGTCAGGGTATAATTCACCCCTCCACTTT	CASSFGSGYNSPLHF
many	TRBV3-1	TRBJ2-7	.	TGTGCCAGCAGCCAATACGGGAGCTCCTACGAGCAGTACTTC	CASSQYGSSYEQYF
many	TRBV25-1	TRBJ1-5	.	TGTGCCAGCAGTGAAACAGGTTTTGGACAGCCCCAGCATTTT	CASSETGFGQPQHF
many	TRBV7-6	TRBJ1-2	.	TGTGCCAGCAGCTTAGTTGGGGGCGATGGCTACACCTTC	CASSLVGGDGYTF
.	TRBV19	TRBJ2-1	TRBD2	TGTGCCAGTAGTATAGCCGCTAGCGGGAGGAATGAGCAGTTCTTC	CASSIAASGRNEQFF
few	TRBV6-2/TRBV6-3	TRBJ2-1	TRBD2	TGTGCCAGCAGTCCCCTCGGACTAGCGGTCGACACACATGAGCAGTTCTTC	CASSPLGLAVDTHEQFF
many	TRBV9	TRBJ2-4	TRBD2	TGTGCCAGCAGCGTTTCGAATAGCGGGAGTTGGGGGATTCAGTACTTC	CASSVSNSGSWGIQYF
many	TRBV19	TRBJ2-1	.	TGTGCCAGTAGTATGTTAGGGGAGAACTACAATGAGCAGTTCTTC	CASSMLGENYNEQFF
many	TRBV4-1	TRBJ2-7	TRBD2	TGCGCCAGCAGCCAACAACCCCGGGTAGCGGGAGAGGAGCAGTACTTC	CASSQQPRVAGEEQYF
.	TRBV7-2	TRBJ1-4	.	TGTGCCAGCAGCCCGACTGGAGGGGAGCGGGAAAAACTGTTTTTT	CASSPTGGEREKLFF
many	TRBV10-3	TRBJ2-7	TRBD1	TGTGCCATCAGTGAGGGACAGGGACCGACCTACGAGCAGTACTTC	CAISEGQGPTYEQYF
many	TRBV20-1	TRBJ2-3	.	TGCAGTGCTAGAAAGATTTCTAGCACAGATACGCAGTATTTT	CSARKISSTDTQYF
.	TRBV4-1	TRBJ1-2	.	TGCGCCAGCAGCCAGGGTGGCAGCTTCTATGGCTACACCTTC	CASSQGGSFYGYTF
few	TRBV29-1	TRBJ1-1	TRBD1	TGCAGCGTTTACGGACAGGGCGACACTGAAGCTTTCTTT	CSVYGQGDTEAFF
many	TRBV7-8	TRBJ1-4	.	TGTGCCAGCAGCCCCCGGGACCCGTCGGCTAATGAAAAACTGTTTTTT	CASSPRDPSANEKLFF
many	TRBV5-6	TRBJ1-2	TRBD1	TGTGCCAGCAGCCCTATGTTTGGGACAGACTATGGCTACACCTTC	CASSPMFGTDYGYTF
many	TRBV7-2	TRBJ2-1	.	TGTGCCAGCAGCTTAGATGTCGGGGCCTCCTACAATGAGCAGTTCTTC	CASSLDVGASYNEQFF
many	TRBV18	TRBJ1-2	.	TGTGCCAGCTCACCTCAGGAGAACTATGGCTACACCTTC	CASSPQENYGYTF
many	TRBV7-8	TRBJ2-1	.	TGTGCCAGCAGCCCCGCCCGGGTAGACAGGTCCTACAATGAGCAGTTCTTC	CASSPARVDRSYNEQFF
many	TRBV29-1	TRBJ2-1	.	TGCAGCGTTGAGTGGGACTATGAGCAGTTCTTC	CSVEWDYEQFF
.	TRBV11-2	TRBJ2-1	.	TGTGCCAGCAGCTTAGCGGGCCGTACCAATGAGCAGTTCTTC	CASSLAGRTNEQFF
many	TRBV19	TRBJ2-1	TRBD1	TGTGCCAGTAGTCGAGGGACAGCCTCTAGGTCCGATGAGCAGTTCTTC	CASSRGTASRSDEQFF
medium-sized	TRBV10-1	TRBJ2-7	TRBD1	TGCGCCAGCAGTGCCCCCGGGACAGGCGGCTACGAGCAGTACTTC	CASSAPGTGGYEQYF
few	TRBV30	TRBJ1-2	.	TGTGCCTGGAGTGGGGGCGCTTACCCTGGCTACACCTTC	CAWSGGAYPGYTF
many	TRBV7-2	TRBJ1-5	.	TGTGCCAGCAGCTTAGTTCCGGCAGGGACCCAGCATTTT	CASSLVPAGTQHF
few	TRBV7-9	TRBJ2-3	.	TGTGCCAGCAGCTTATATATGCTGACGGGGGACACAGATACGCAGTATTTT	CASSLYMLTGDTDTQYF
many	TRBV5-6	TRBJ2-7	.	TGTGCCAGCAGCTTGGGTCTGGGAATCCACGAGCAGTACTTC	CASSLGLGIHEQYF
many	TRBV29-1	TRBJ2-5	.	TGCAGCGTTGTGAGCCCGGGGGGCGTGAAGACCCAGTACTTC	CSVVSPGGVKTQYF
many	TRBV20-1	TRBJ2-7	TRBD1	TGCAGTGCTCTCCAACAGGGGGTTGGGACCTACGAGCAGTACTTC	CSALQQGVGTYEQYF
many	TRBV24-1	TRBJ2-1	.	TGTGCCACCAGTGATCCGGGGTCGCGGCGCAATGAGCAGTTCTTC	CATSDPGSRRNEQFF
many	TRBV20-1	TRBJ2-1	TRBD2	TGCAGTGCTAGGGACTTAGCGGGAAGTCGGTACAATGAGCAGTTCTTC	CSARDLAGSRYNEQFF
.	TRBV10-1	TRBJ2-1	TRBD2	TGCGCCAGCAGTGATCAGAGCGGGAGGGCTGGTGAGCAGTTCTTC	CASSDQSGRAGEQFF
many	TRBV19	TRBJ2-1	.	TGTGCCAGTAGTGTGTACAATGAGCAGTTCTTC	CASSVYNEQFF
many	TRBV2	TRBJ2-5	.	TGTGCCAGCATCATGGACCCCCCGGGCGAGACCCAGTACTTC	CASIMDPPGETQYF
few	TRBV20-1	TRBJ2-1	.	TGCAGTGCTAGAGATAAGGACACACCGAATGAGCAGTTCTTC	CSARDKDTPNEQFF
many	TRBV20-1	TRBJ2-1	TRBD2	TGCAGTGCTAGAGTTGGGGGACTAGCGGGAGGGGTATACAATGAGCAGTTCTTC	CSARVGGLAGGVYNEQFF
many	TRBV6-1	TRBJ2-2	TRBD2	TGTGCCAGCACCCCCCCGGGACTAGCGTTTCTCTACAGGGACACCGGGGAGCTGTTTTTT	CASTPPGLAFLYRDTGELFF
many	TRBV7-9	TRBJ2-7	TRBD1	TGTGCCAGCAGCTTTACCCCGGCAGGGGGTCCCTACGAGCAGTACTTC	CASSFTPAGGPYEQYF